Listed here are 10 T cell receptor beta chains from one sample, sequenced in a study of blood T cell repertoires in COVID-19. Using immunoSEQ multiplex PCR, the repertoire was profiled, and TCRdb retains in-frame clones only, with some absent. The sample holds 300,000 to 400,000 clones, approximately 91% seen once. Sequencing input: PBMCs or T cells enriched from blood (not recorded which). Receptors were obtained from a man aged 55 to 70 who had recovered from COVID-19.

V gene TRBV28 combines with J gene TRBJ1-5; 7 nucleotides align to TRBD1. Germline lookup yields CDR1 MDHEN and CDR2 SYDVKM. The CDR3 consists of 15 residues. Losses at the gene ends were 6 bases for V and 2 bases for J; bases not matched to a gene: 7. CDR3 loop: CASSIQGGGNQPQHF. CDR3 DNA sequence: TGTGCCAGCAGCATCCAGGGGGGTGGCAATCAGCCCCAGCATTTT. Looking up the rest from reference TRBV28 and TRBJ1-5 gives the full variable domain: DVKVTQSSRYLVKRTGEKVFLECVQDMDHENMFWYRQDPGLGLRLIYFSYDVKMKEKGDIPEGYSVSREKKERFSLILESASTNQTSMYLCASSIQGGGNQPQHFGDGTRLSIL.

The chain is built from TRBV7-8 and TRBJ1-5; 9 bases are a match to TRBD1. The ends lost 4 bases at V and 6 bases at J; junction bases unmatched: 7. Germline loops: CDR1 SGHVS, CDR2 FQNEAQ. CDR3 length equals 15 residues. CDR3 sequence (DNA): TGTGCCAGCAGCTGGAGGTCACAGGGGGCTCAGCCCCAGCATTTT. Amino acids: CASSWRSQGAQPQHF.

Notes on this clone: One end of the junction varies from germline; a read error may be responsible. This rearrangement joins TRBV6-1 to TRBJ2-1; D unclear. From germline, CDR1 is MNHNS and CDR2 SASEGT. This CDR3 has 12 residues. In DNA form, the CDR3 reads TGTGCCAGCAGTGATTTAGCTTCACATCCCCTCTTC. It yields the protein CASSDLASHPLF.

The V gene is TRBV5-3, the J gene TRBJ2-5, with a tentative D call TRBD1 (6 bases). TRBV5-3 is recorded as an ORF, its role being uncertain. Trimming stripped 0 bases from V and 3 bases from J, with 12 bases between. CDR3 length equals 15 residues. This CDR3 reads CARSLGDQGKETQYF. CDR3 bases: TGTGCCAGAAGCTTGGGGGACCAGGGGAAAGAGACCCAGTACTTC.

The chain has TRBV11-2 and TRBJ2-2; 8 bases map to TRBD1. The CDR3 has 16 residues. With 6 bases clipped from V and 4 bases from J, the junction kept 10 bases outside the gene matches. CDR1 is SGHAT and CDR2 is FQNNGV in the germline V gene. The CDR3, as DNA: TGTGCCAGCAGTTTCGTGACAGGGGCGGCCACCGGGGAGCTGTTTTTT. It specifies CASSFVTGAATGELFF.

The chain links TRBV5-1 to TRBJ1-1; 11 bases align to TRBD1. This CDR3 region has 16 residues. Germline V CDR1 and CDR2: SGHRS, YFSETQ. V dropped 4 bases and J dropped 2; count of bases not matched to a gene: 7. The CDR3 region has the DNA TGCGCCAGCAGCGCAACCGGGACAGGGGGAAACACTGAAGCTTTCTTT. This encodes CASSATGTGGNTEAFF.

V usage is TRBV10-3 and J usage is TRBJ1-2; no clear D gene. Germline V lookup: CDR1 ENHRY, CDR2 SYGVKD. The CDR3 runs to 14 residues. V lost 6 bases, J lost 10 bases, and 21 bases lay in between. The DNA of the CDR3 is TGTGCCATCAGGCCCGAGACTTCAGACGGTGCCTACACCTTC. It is translated as CAIRPETSDGAYTF.

V and J are TRBV28 and TRBJ2-2; D is possibly TRBD2 (5 bases). From germline, CDR1 is MDHEN and CDR2 SYDVKM. The V end was cut by 2 bases, the J end by 5 bases, with 12 bases between. The CDR3 has 15 residues. The DNA for the CDR3 is TGTGCCAGCAGTTTAGGTGGGAGTTTTACCGGGGAGCTGTTTTTT. Translated: CASSLGGSFTGELFF.

This sequence joins TRBV18 and TRBJ2-1; 10 nucleotides agree with TRBD2. CDR3 length equals 15 residues. V gave up 6 bases and J gave up 2 bases; unmatched junction bases: 4. Germline values: CDR1 KGHSH, CDR2 LQKENI. The CDR3 DNA follows: TGTGCCAGCTCTCCGGGACTAGCGACCTACAATGAGCAGTTCTTC. Its protein is CASSPGLATYNEQFF.

The chain recombines TRBV5-1 with TRBJ2-7; 8 bases agree with TRBD1. Germline values: CDR1 SGHRS, CDR2 YFSETQ. V shed 5 bases, J shed 2 bases, and the junction held 6 bases outside the gene matches. This CDR3 is built from 14 residues. The CDR3 DNA is TGCGCCAGCAGAAGGACAGGGACCGCCTACGAGCAGTACTTC. Protein: CASRRTGTAYEQYF.